A single sample is the source of the 23 T cell receptor beta chains below, sequenced in a study of blood T cell repertoires in COVID-19. This table comes from immunoSEQ multiplex PCR, and its TCRdb copy is limited to in-frame clones, with some not included. This table has 150,000 to 180,000 clones, roughly 84% appearing once. Material: peripheral blood. These receptors were collected from a man between 60 and 75 years old with COVID-19, enrolled during active disease.

The chain combines TRBV11-2 with TRBJ2-2; D possibly corresponds to TRBD1 (6 bases). This CDR3 has 14 amino acids. Germline CDR1 reads SGHAT; CDR2 reads FQNNGV. The V and J ends lost 5 bases and 6 bases respectively, with 13 bases between them. DNA for the CDR3: TGTGCCAGCAGCCCTCAACAGGGTTCCGGGGAGCTGTTTTTT. As protein: CASSPQQGSGELFF.

This sequence joins TRBV21-1 and TRBJ2-1; the table's D call, TRBD2, was not checked against the DNA. TRBV21-1 is classified as a pseudogene. The CDR3 is 17 residues long. The DNA of the CDR3 is TGTGCCAGCAGCAAAGGAAGCGGGGGGCGCTCCTACAATGAGCAGTTCTTC. Translating gives CASSKGSGGRSYNEQFF.

This clone has just a few counts. This chain links TRBV19 with TRBJ2-7; 10 bases are shared with TRBD1. The germline CDR1 and CDR2 sequences are LNHDA and SQIVND (reference sequence). Trimming cost V 5 bases and J 6 bases; bases outside gene matches: 7. This CDR3 has 14 amino acids. The DNA of the CDR3 is TGTGCCAGTAGTTCCCGGGACAGGGGTTCCGAGCAGTACTTC. This translates into CASSSRDRGSEQYF.

The chain is built from TRBV6-6 and TRBJ1-1; 7 positions match TRBD1. The CDR3 covers 14 residues. J lost 3 bases, V lost 5 bases, and 6 bases had no gene match. The germline CDR1 and CDR2 sequences are MNHNY and SVGAGI (reference sequence). CDR3 region: CASSRSGQDTEAFF. The CDR3 nucleotides read TGTGCCAGCAGTAGGAGCGGACAGGACACTGAAGCTTTCTTT.

The chain is built from TRBV7-2 and TRBJ1-3; D is undetermined. CDR3 size: 14 residues. V was cut by 6 bases and J by 4 bases, with 13 bases left in between. Germline assignment: CDR1 SGHTA and CDR2 FQGNSA. CDR3 sequence: CASSETRSGNTIYF. CDR3 DNA: TGTGCCAGCAGTGAAACCAGATCGGGAAACACCATATATTTT. Supplemented by reference TRBV7-2 and TRBJ1-3, the full variable domain reads GAGVSQSPSNKVTEKGKDVELRCDPISGHTALYWYRQSLGQGLEFLIYFQGNSAPDKSGLPSDRFSAERTGGSVSTLTIQRTQQEDSAVYLCASSETRSGNTIYFGEGSWLTVV.

This chain uses TRBV3-1 (or the pseudogene TRBV3-2) with TRBJ2-1, with 8 positions matching TRBD2. CDR1 and CDR2 from the germline V gene are LGHDT and YNNKEL (reference sequence). V gave up 5 bases and J gave up 0 bases; unmatched junction bases: 9. The CDR3 extends over 17 amino acids. The CDR3 DNA reads TGTGCCAGCAGCGATTCAACAACTAGCGGCTCCTACAATGAGCAGTTCTTC. Translated: CASSDSTTSGSYNEQFF.

The J gene is TRBJ2-7, the V gene TRBV28, with 9 bases identical to TRBD1. The CDR3 has 15 amino acids. Germline V gene lookup returns CDR1 MDHEN and CDR2 SYDVKM. The V segment lost 6 bases and the J segment 2 bases; nucleotides outside the gene matches: 8. The CDR3 here is CASRIGGTGTYEQYF. In nucleotides, the CDR3 is TGTGCCAGCAGGATCGGGGGGACAGGGACCTACGAGCAGTACTTC.

J is TRBJ1-3 and V is TRBV9; D is uncertain. This CDR3 has 14 amino acids. V gave up 3 bases and J gave up 0 bases, with 7 bases separating them. CDR1 and CDR2 from the germline V gene are SGDLS and YYNGEE. CDR3 DNA sequence: TGTGCCAGCAGCGGAGTGGTCTCTGGAAACACCATATATTTT. Protein sequence: CASSGVVSGNTIYF.

The V and J genes are TRBV11-2 and TRBJ2-7; a possible D gene is TRBD1 (7 bases). The CDR3 is 14 residues long. The germline V gene encodes CDR1 SGHAT and CDR2 FQNNGV. Trimming stripped 1 base from V and 5 bases from J, with 12 bases between. CDR3 residues: CASSLAGGGNEQYF. CDR3 nucleotides: TGTGCCAGCAGCTTAGCAGGGGGAGGCAACGAGCAGTACTTC.

The chain carries TRBV2 and TRBJ2-1; possible D gene TRBD2, 5 bases. CDR1 is SNHLY and CDR2 is FYNNEI in the germline V gene. The CDR3 covers 15 residues. Trimming cost V 2 bases and J 5 bases, with 13 bases left between them. The CDR3 DNA sequence: TGTGCCAGCAGTGAACGTACGTCGGGGAACAATGAGCAGTTCTTC. Residues: CASSERTSGNNEQFF.

CDR3: CASSPARGNAEAQYF. In DNA form, the CDR3 reads TGTGCCAGCTCACCAGCTCGGGGGAACGCCGAGGCCCAGTACTTC. The chain recombines TRBV18 with TRBJ2-5, with D maybe TRBD2 (6 bases). CDR3 length equals 15 residues. Trimming took 2 bases from V and 9 from J, leaving 19 bases between them. CDR1 is KGHSH, CDR2 LQKENI, per germline.

The chain recombines TRBV7-2 with TRBJ2-1; D gene uncertain. Between the trimmed V and J ends, which lost 4 bases and 7 bases, there was a span of 11 bases. CDR1 and CDR2 from the germline V gene are SGHTA and FQGNSA. CDR3 length: 13 residues. CDR3 sequence (DNA): TGTGCCAGCAGCTCGCAAACTTTAAATGAGCAGTTCTTC. Translating it yields CASSSQTLNEQFF.

CDR3 loop: CASSLSPGSNNEQYF. DNA for the CDR3: TGTGCCAGCAGCTTGTCACCAGGGTCGAACAACGAGCAGTACTTC. The V and J genes are TRBV5-5 and TRBJ2-7; TRBD1 is a possible D gene (5 bases). Germline V gene data show CDR1 as SGHKS and CDR2 as YYEKEE (reference sequence). V lost 1 base, J lost 5 bases, and 16 bases lay in between. The CDR3 length is 15 residues.

In DNA form, the CDR3 reads TGTGCCAGCAGCTGGACTACCCTCCAAGAGACCCAGTACTTC. This encodes CASSWTTLQETQYF. This chain joins TRBV7-9 and TRBJ2-5, with D perhaps matching TRBD2 (6 bases). Germline CDR1 is SEHNR and CDR2 is FQNEAQ (reference sequence). The CDR3 is made up of 14 amino acids. Trimming removed 4 bases from V and 1 base from J, with 10 bases in between.

V is TRBV6-1 and J is TRBJ1-3; the D gene is possibly TRBD1 (5 bases). The V and J ends lost 2 bases and 4 bases respectively, with 12 bases between them. The CDR3 is made up of 15 amino acids. From germline, CDR1 is MNHNS and CDR2 SASEGT. The CDR3 sequence is CASSERSGQGNTIYF. The CDR3 DNA is TGTGCCAGCAGTGAAAGGTCAGGACAAGGAAACACCATATATTTT.

The chain recombines TRBV10-3 with TRBJ1-6; D remains ambiguous. The germline gives CDR1 ENHRY, CDR2 SYGVKD. This CDR3 has 13 residues. The V end was cut by 3 bases, the J end by 10 bases, with 10 bases between. Written as DNA, the CDR3 is TGTGCCATCAGTGATCCCGGCGGGTCACCCCTCCACTTT. Translated, it gives CAISDPGGSPLHF.

This chain links TRBV5-8 with TRBJ2-3; 10 nucleotides match TRBD2. The CDR3 is 16 residues long. Germline values: CDR1 SGHTS, CDR2 YDEGEE. The CDR3 is CAGQRTASGSSDTQYF. The CDR3 DNA reads TGTGCTGGCCAGCGGACAGCTAGCGGGAGCTCAGATACGCAGTATTTT.

The gene calls are TRBV7-2 and TRBJ1-2; 11 nucleotides agree with TRBD1. From germline, CDR1 is SGHTA and CDR2 FQGNSA. The trim removed 2 bases at V and 3 bases at J, leaving 2 bases unmatched. This CDR3 spans 15 amino acids. The CDR3 region is CASSLWDRGDYGYTF. CDR3 coding DNA: TGTGCCAGCAGCTTATGGGACAGGGGGGACTATGGCTACACCTTC.

The CDR3 spells CASSQGGLASYNEQFF. The CDR3 DNA sequence: TGTGCCAGCAGCCAAGGGGGACTAGCGTCCTACAATGAGCAGTTCTTC. V is TRBV5-4 and J is TRBJ2-1; 10 positions match TRBD2. The CDR3 runs 16 residues. J was trimmed by 1 base and V by 4 bases; bases with no gene match: 5. Germline CDR1 and CDR2: SGHNT and YYREEE (reference sequence).

The chain uses TRBV2 and TRBJ1-1; D uncertain. The CDR3 totals 11 residues. The V end was cut by 8 bases, the J end by 0 bases, with 4 bases between. Germline-derived CDR1 and CDR2 are SNHLY and FYNNEI. CDR3 region: CASQLNTEAFF. The CDR3 DNA reads TGTGCCAGCCAGTTGAACACTGAAGCTTTCTTT.

This chain connects TRBV6-2 or TRBV6-3 to TRBJ1-1, with D unclear. V lost 4 bases and J 9 bases, leaving 9 bases between the germline ends. Germline CDR1 reads MNHEY; CDR2 reads SVGEGT. CDR3 size: 11 residues. CDR3 DNA sequence: TGTGCCAGCAGTTCCACATATAAAGCTTTCTTT. It is translated as CASSSTYKAFF.

This clone was counted between two and nine times. J is TRBJ2-5 and V is TRBV7-8; maybe TRBD2 (5 bases). V was pared by 5 bases and J by 3 bases, with 10 bases between. The CDR3 has 13 residues. Germline values: CDR1 SGHVS, CDR2 FQNEAQ. The CDR3 DNA reads as TGTGCCAGCAGCCTGACTACCAAAGAGACCCAGTACTTC. Protein product: CASSLTTKETQYF.

The chain couples TRBV6-1 to TRBJ1-1; 10 bases align to TRBD1. Germline V gene data show CDR1 as MNHNS and CDR2 as SASEGT. There are 17 residues in the CDR3. The V gene end was trimmed by 3 bases and the J gene end by 5 bases; junction bases not matched to a gene: 12. The CDR3 DNA follows: TGTGCCAGCAGTGAGTCTCTGGGACAGGGGTTGAGTACTGAAGCTTTCTTT. It yields the protein CASSESLGQGLSTEAFF.